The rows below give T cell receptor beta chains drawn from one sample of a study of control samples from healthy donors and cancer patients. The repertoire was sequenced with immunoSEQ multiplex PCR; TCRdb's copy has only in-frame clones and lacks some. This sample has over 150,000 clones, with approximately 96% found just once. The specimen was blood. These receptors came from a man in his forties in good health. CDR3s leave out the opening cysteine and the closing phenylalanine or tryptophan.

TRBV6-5 ASSSTGFNQPQH
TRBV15 ATSRALTNNSPLH
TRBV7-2 ASSLEVGAQN
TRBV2 ASSEFGGGDRDEQF
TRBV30 AWNRNTEAF
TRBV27 ASSIMGNTEAF
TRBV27 ASSLDRGLYYGYT
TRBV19 ASSTGTVFREQY
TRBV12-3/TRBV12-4 ASSLGTNQPQH
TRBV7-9 ASSLGGSTGGGYT
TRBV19 ASEDRLNQPQH
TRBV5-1 ASQRTGGATREKLF
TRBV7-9 ASSSTGHTDTQY
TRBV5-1 ASSSGTGGTEAF
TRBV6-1 ASSDWAFNYGYT
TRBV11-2 ASTFSSTGAYEQY
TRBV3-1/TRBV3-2 ASSQHGQPLNTEAF
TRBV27 ASSGVSEAF
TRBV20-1 SASTITGNSPLH
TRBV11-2 ASSLRGGSFAF
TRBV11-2 ASSRTAAGSPLH
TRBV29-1 SVGQGADEKLF
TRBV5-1 ASSLGTGYYEQY
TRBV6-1 ASSQAGGTNEKLF
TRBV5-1 ASSLGSNRGEQY
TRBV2 ASRAGQGSYNEQF
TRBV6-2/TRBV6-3 ASSYSTGANTEAF
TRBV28 ASSLTSYNEQF
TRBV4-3 ASSQDGAGSRGYT
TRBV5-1 ASRLVTDYEQY
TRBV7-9 ASSFASSYEQY
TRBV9 ASSVAAGDTGELF
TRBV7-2 ASSLGWRNEKLF
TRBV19 ASSIQGVQGYT
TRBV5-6 ASSPRLDRGKY
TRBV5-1 ASSKGTSATNEKLF
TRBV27 ASSFSGGYEQY
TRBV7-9 ASSLAGPYGYT
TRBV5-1 ASSRSSSSPEAF
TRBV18 ASSPPQGRANYGYT
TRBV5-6 ASSLVSGSHEQF
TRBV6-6 ASSAPADRVSGKLF
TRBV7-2 ASSLMSGDYNEQF
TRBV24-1 ATSDYGGYGYT